A selection of T cell receptor beta chains follows, all from one sample in a study of T cell responses to AZD1222 COVID-19 vaccine. Repertoires were generated with immunoSEQ multiplex PCR, while TCRdb's copy carries only in-frame clones and drops some. The sample consists of 150,000 to 200,000 clones, 70% to 90% of them appearing once. The sequences come from peripheral blood, collected on day 0 of AZD1222 vaccination. These receptors all come from an adult in good health. CDR3s include the opening cysteine and the closing phenylalanine or tryptophan. The order of the fields is V gene, D gene, clone size, J gene, CDR3 protein, CDR3 DNA. The D gene is left open where the match is weak. Some rows mark clone size as missing; the rest say once, few, many or name a class of expanded clone.

TRBV18	-	once	TRBJ2-5	CASSPRQQETQYF	TGTGCCAGCTCACCAAGACAGCAAGAGACCCAGTACTTC
TRBV6-1	-	-	TRBJ2-7	CASSVSRGSLSYEQYF	TGTGCCAGCAGTGTATCACGTGGCAGCCTCTCCTACGAGCAGTACTTC
TRBV21-1	-	-	TRBJ2-5	CASSKAETQYF	TGTGCCAGCAGCAAAGCCGAGACCCAGTACTTC
TRBV6-5	-	-	TRBJ1-5	CASRYRANQPQHF	TGTGCCAGCAGATACAGGGCCAATCAGCCCCAGCATTTT
TRBV5-4	TRBD1	-	TRBJ1-6	CASSLDWTGFNF	TGTGCCAGCAGCTTGGACTGGACAGGGTTCAACTTT
TRBV10-2	-	-	TRBJ1-5	CASSGQHNQPQHF	TGCGCCAGCAGTGGACAGCACAATCAGCCCCAGCATTTT
TRBV6-5	-	-	TRBJ1-5	CASSPQRQPQPQHF	TGTGCCAGCAGCCCCCAAAGGCAACCTCAGCCCCAGCATTTT
TRBV14	-	few	TRBJ1-2	CASSPGTDYGYTF	TGTGCCAGCAGTCCCGGGACGGACTATGGCTACACCTTC
TRBV4-2	-	-	TRBJ1-2	CASSPLLGGVDGYTF	TGTGCCAGCAGCCCTCTTTTGGGGGGAGTTGATGGCTACACCTTC
TRBV15	TRBD1	-	TRBJ2-7	CATSRGPGTGDYEQYF	TGTGCCACCAGCAGAGGGCCCGGGACAGGGGACTACGAGCAGTACTTC
TRBV19	-	-	TRBJ1-2	CASSISVSEGAGRGYTF	TGTGCCAGTAGTATAAGCGTTTCTGAAGGGGCAGGACGAGGCTACACCTTC
TRBV5-1	-	-	TRBJ1-3	CASSLVGSVAGNTIYF	TGCGCCAGCAGCTTGGTTGGCTCCGTCGCGGGAAACACCATATATTTT
TRBV10-2	-	-	TRBJ2-3	CAAQSDYSTDTQYF	TGCGCCGCGCAGTCGGACTACAGCACAGATACGCAGTATTTT
TRBV6-2/TRBV6-3	TRBD1	-	TRBJ1-2	CASSRDRANGYTF	TGTGCCAGCAGCCGCGACAGGGCTAATGGCTACACCTTC
TRBV29-1	-	-	TRBJ2-1	CSAADPPQYNEQFF	TGCAGCGCCGCGGACCCTCCCCAGTACAATGAGCAGTTCTTC
TRBV5-1	-	-	TRBJ1-3	CASSLDGAGDHTIYF	TGCGCCAGCAGCTTGGATGGGGCAGGGGATCACACCATATATTTT
TRBV19	-	-	TRBJ1-4	CASSLNRGEKLFF	TGTGCCAGTAGTCTAAACCGGGGTGAAAAACTGTTTTTT
TRBV28	-	-	TRBJ2-2	CASSSTSITGELFF	TGTGCCAGCAGTTCGACTAGTATAACCGGGGAGCTGTTTTTT
TRBV5-6	-	few	TRBJ1-2	CASSLLFDSMAQLVDTF	TGTGCCAGCAGCTTGCTTTTTGACTCGATGGCCCAGCTGGTGGACACCTTC
TRBV5-1	TRBD2	few	TRBJ2-1	CASSAGLAGGHNEQFF	TGCGCCAGCAGCGCCGGACTAGCGGGAGGGCACAATGAGCAGTTCTTC
TRBV3-1/TRBV3-2	TRBD1	-	TRBJ2-7	CASSQDRGWGEQYF	TGTGCCAGCAGCCAGGACAGGGGTTGGGGCGAGCAGTACTTC
TRBV5-5	-	-	TRBJ1-2	CASSSTGHGYTF	TGTGCCAGCAGCTCGACGGGGCATGGCTACACCTTC
TRBV12-3/TRBV12-4	-	-	TRBJ1-2	CASSPPSHYGYTF	TGTGCCAGCAGCCCCCCCAGCCATTATGGCTACACCTTC
TRBV12-3/TRBV12-4	-	once	TRBJ1-5	CASRGSNQPQHF	TGTGCCAGCCGGGGGAGCAATCAGCCCCAGCATTTT
TRBV9	-	few	TRBJ2-2	CASSGGGIGKQTGELFF	TGTGCCAGCAGCGGGGGAGGAATTGGGAAGCAAACCGGGGAGCTGTTTTTT
TRBV6-6	-	-	TRBJ1-6	CGSREGANSPLHF	TGTGGGAGCCGGGAAGGTGCTAATTCACCCCTCCACTTT
TRBV28	TRBD1	-	TRBJ1-5	CASSITGVGQPQHF	TGTGCCAGCAGTATCACAGGGGTGGGCCAGCCCCAGCATTTT
TRBV28	-	-	TRBJ2-7	CASSLPPLRQQYF	TGTGCCAGCAGTTTACCCCCTCTACGTCAGCAGTACTTC
TRBV25-1	TRBD1	once	TRBJ1-3	CASSGTGGNTIYF	TGTGCCAGCAGCGGGACAGGGGGAAACACCATATATTTT
TRBV6-5	-	-	TRBJ1-3	CASSYEKGNTIYF	TGTGCCAGCAGTTACGAAAAGGGAAACACCATATATTTT
TRBV28	-	-	TRBJ2-4	CASSSPGAWGARVAKNIQYF	TGTGCCAGCAGCTCCCCGGGGGCGTGGGGGGCAAGGGTAGCCAAAAACATTCAGTACTTC
TRBV29-1	TRBD2	-	TRBJ2-5	CSVSSGIGETQYF	TGCAGCGTTTCCAGCGGGATAGGGGAGACCCAGTACTTC
TRBV7-9	-	-	TRBJ1-6	CASSLLGGGANSPLHF	TGTGCCAGCAGCTTACTTGGGGGGGGCGCTAATTCACCCCTCCACTTT
TRBV19	TRBD1	-	TRBJ1-2	CASSPTGAGYGYTF	TGTGCCAGTAGCCCCACAGGGGCGGGCTATGGCTACACCTTC
TRBV5-4	TRBD1	-	TRBJ1-6	CASSWTGSRNNSPLHF	TGTGCCAGCAGCTGGACAGGGTCGCGGAATAATTCACCCCTCCACTTT
TRBV27	-	-	TRBJ1-4	CASSPRQRTTNEKLFF	TGTGCCAGCAGTCCCCGACAGCGCACAACTAATGAAAAACTGTTTTTT
TRBV6-5	-	-	TRBJ2-7	CASSINGAYEQYF	TGTGCCAGCAGCATTAACGGGGCATACGAGCAGTACTTC
TRBV10-1	TRBD2	-	TRBJ2-7	CASNNGGAGSYEQYF	TGCGCCAGCAATAACGGGGGGGCCGGCTCCTACGAGCAGTACTTC
TRBV5-1	-	-	TRBJ1-1	CASSFTAGVNTEAFF	TGCGCCAGCAGCTTCACCGCCGGTGTGAACACTGAAGCTTTCTTT
TRBV28	TRBD1	-	TRBJ1-5	CASSFGQAVNQPQHF	TGTGCCAGCAGTTTTGGACAGGCCGTCAATCAGCCCCAGCATTTT
TRBV19	-	once	TRBJ2-2	CASRRTTGTGELFF	TGTGCCAGTAGGCGAACGACAGGCACCGGGGAGCTGTTTTTT
TRBV7-8	-	-	TRBJ2-7	CASSLKTAGAYEQYF	TGTGCCAGCAGCTTGAAGACGGCAGGGGCCTACGAGCAGTACTTC
TRBV19	TRBD1	-	TRBJ1-2	CASSSGQGGYGYTF	TGTGCCAGTAGTTCCGGACAGGGAGGATATGGCTACACCTTC
TRBV25-1	TRBD1	-	TRBJ1-3	CASSAHPGQSAGNTIYF	TGTGCCAGCAGTGCCCACCCGGGACAGTCCGCTGGAAACACCATATATTTT
TRBV30	TRBD2	-	TRBJ2-7	CAWSEGLAGHDEQYF	TGTGCCTGGAGTGAAGGGCTAGCGGGACACGACGAGCAGTACTTC
TRBV5-4	-	-	TRBJ1-2	CASSLVVGSSGYTF	TGTGCCAGCAGCTTGGTAGTGGGGTCGTCTGGCTACACCTTC
TRBV28	-	-	TRBJ2-4	CASSLLRGEVKNIQYF	TGTGCCAGCAGTTTATTACGGGGTGAAGTCAAAAACATTCAGTACTTC
TRBV6-5	TRBD1	-	TRBJ2-7	CASTIQGGSSYEQYF	TGTGCCAGCACAATACAGGGGGGTAGCTCCTACGAGCAGTACTTC
TRBV19	-	once	TRBJ1-1	CASSANHRKGTEAFF	TGTGCCAGTAGTGCGAACCACAGGAAAGGCACTGAAGCTTTCTTT
TRBV5-1	-	-	TRBJ1-1	CASSLGEVNTEAFF	TGCGCCAGCAGCTTGGGGGAGGTGAACACTGAAGCTTTCTTT
TRBV7-9	TRBD1	-	TRBJ2-1	CASSGTVNEQFF	TGTGCCAGCAGCGGGACAGTCAATGAGCAGTTCTTC
TRBV19	TRBD1	-	TRBJ1-5	CASSKGTENQPQHF	TGTGCCAGTAGTAAAGGGACAGAAAATCAGCCCCAGCATTTT
TRBV28	TRBD1	-	TRBJ2-5	CASSPPRQGFAETQYF	TGTGCCAGCAGTCCGCCGCGACAGGGTTTCGCGGAGACCCAGTACTTC
TRBV13	TRBD1	-	TRBJ1-2	CASSFSGTARANYGYTF	TGTGCCAGCAGCTTCTCCGGGACAGCCAGAGCTAACTATGGCTACACCTTC